This TCR beta chain is drawn from a study of Ad26.COV2.S vaccination and SARS-CoV-2 variants. Across the whole study: Administration of Ad26.COV2.S was intramuscular, either once or twice 56 days apart.

Measured with immunoSEQ multiplex PCR; TCRdb has only the in-frame clones, and not every one. This table holds fewer than 800,000 clones, 89% found once. From germline, CDR1 is MNHEY and CDR2 SMNVEV (reference sequence). V shed 6 bases and J 7 bases; nucleotides not matched to a gene: 11. There are 16 residues in the CDR3. The study, taken as a whole, reports: After vaccination, reports described spike-specific CD8+ and CD4+ T cell responses as showing substantial breadth.

Treatment reported: over 15 received Ad26.COV2.S at low or high dose, single or two shots; several received placebo; per-sample allocation not given. Day 63 following the first vaccine or placebo injection was when the samples were taken. To note about this clone: Its target is unknown.

The chain employs TRBV27 and TRBJ2-3; 12 positions match TRBD2. The receptor was derived from a person aged 18-60 years who received the Ad26.COV2.S COVID-19 vaccine or a placebo. The specimen was peripheral blood, collected in a trial of Ad26.COV2.S vaccine versus placebo. DNA for the CDR3: TGTGCCAGCAGCCCCCGGCTAGCGGGAGGGCCGAATACGCAGTATTTT. Encoded protein: CASSPRLAGGPNTQYF.